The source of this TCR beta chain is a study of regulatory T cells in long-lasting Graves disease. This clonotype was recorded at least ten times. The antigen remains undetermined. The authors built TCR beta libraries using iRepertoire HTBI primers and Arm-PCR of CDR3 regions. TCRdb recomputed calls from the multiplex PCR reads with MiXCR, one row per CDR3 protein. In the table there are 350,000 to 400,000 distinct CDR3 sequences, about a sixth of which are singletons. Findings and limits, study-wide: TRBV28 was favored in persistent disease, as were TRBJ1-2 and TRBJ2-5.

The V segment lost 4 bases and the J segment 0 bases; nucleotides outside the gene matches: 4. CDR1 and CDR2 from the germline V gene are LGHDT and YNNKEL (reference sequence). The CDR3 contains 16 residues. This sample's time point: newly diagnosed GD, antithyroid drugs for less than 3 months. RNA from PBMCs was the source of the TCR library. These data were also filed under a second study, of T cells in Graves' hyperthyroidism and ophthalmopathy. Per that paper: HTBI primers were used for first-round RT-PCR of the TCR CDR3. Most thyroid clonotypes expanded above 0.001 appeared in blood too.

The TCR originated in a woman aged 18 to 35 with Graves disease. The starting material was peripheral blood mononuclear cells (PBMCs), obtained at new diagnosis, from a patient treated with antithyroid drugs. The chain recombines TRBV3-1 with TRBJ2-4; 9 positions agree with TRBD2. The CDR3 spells CASSLAGELAKNIQYF. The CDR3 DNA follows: TGTGCCAGCAGCCTAGCGGGGGAACTAGCCAAAAACATTCAGTACTTC.